This paragraph reports one T cell receptor beta chain. Which antigen it targets is not known. No much larger clone is present one base from it, and per-base qualities are unavailable. To prepare the library, the immunoSEQ multiplex PCR assay was applied. TCRdb limited this immuneACCESS table to in-frame rearrangements with V and J called. A share of clones is missing; checked studies link under half to unresolved V genes, and the rest is unexplained. Here the sample has 26,000 or so clones; about 89% occur a single time. The ten largest clones represent about 6.3% of the sample. CDR1 and CDR2 are drawn from the germline V gene: LGHNA, YSLEER. The CDR3, cysteine through phenylalanine, is 14 amino acids long. Of all the DNA, just the CDR3 is kept, 42 bases in frame from base 1. V drops 2 bases and J drops 3 bases, leaving 11 bases in between. The data were obtained in a study of T cell changes during pregnancy in multiple sclerosis (dated by TCRdb to between 2018 and 2021). General notes on the study: The study examined how the T cell repertoire changed over the course of pregnancy in women with multiple sclerosis.

The sequences come from CD8+ T cells from peripheral blood mononuclear cells, collected before pregnancy. The chain employs TRBV4-3 and TRBJ2-7, with TRBD2 perhaps the D gene, on 6 matching bases. This receptor was obtained from a female donor with multiple sclerosis, enrolled in a pregnancy study. The DNA is as follows: TGCGCCAGCAGCCAATGGGGGACTGACTACGAGCAGTACTTC. Translated, it gives CASSQWGTDYEQYF.